This T cell receptor beta chain is from a study of cytotoxic CD8 clonotypes in ibrutinib-treated CLL. The repertoire was sequenced with immunoSEQ multiplex PCR; TCRdb's copy has only in-frame clones and lacks some. Of 160,000 or so clones listed, roughly 88% are singletons. Overall study findings and caveats: Few clonotypes were public, and these shrank or held steady under treatment. Baseline-level clonality went beyond age-matched healthy donors and moved in step with circulating CD8+ T-cell counts.

On this clone: The antigen remains undetermined.

Germline values: CDR1 SEHNR, CDR2 FQNEAQ (reference sequence). This CDR3 has 12 amino acids. Trimming stripped 4 bases from V and 4 bases from J, with 7 bases between. Sample: PBMCs, taken at disease progression, from a patient treated with ibrutinib. This chain connects TRBV7-9 to TRBJ2-5; D is uncertain. The source is a human donor with chronic lymphocytic leukemia. CDR3 sequence (DNA): TGTGCCAGCAGCTCGAGACCAGAGACCCAGTACTTC. It specifies CASSSRPETQYF.